This TCR beta chain was sequenced during a study of neurological immune-mediated disorders. General study findings and limits: Sharing of CDR3 amino acid sequences among expanded clones across subjects was absent, suggesting private repertoires in all groups.

This CDR3 has 16 amino acids. Germline V gene sequence: CDR1 KGHSH, CDR2 LQKENI. The V and J ends lost 2 bases and 0 bases respectively, with 14 bases between them. This clonotype came up many times. The antigen is undetermined. MiXCR, run by TCRdb on the 5' RACE reads, gives a single entry per CDR3 protein. The sample shows 25,000 to 35,000 distinct CDR3 sequences, 15% of them seen only once. The V call is TRBV18, the J call TRBJ2-7, with D perhaps assigned TRBD1 or TRBD2 (6 bases each). The sequencing input was PBMCs. The clonotype originates from a man aged 65-85 years in good health. CDR3 DNA: TGTGCCAGCTCACCAAGGCTGAGGGGGGTCTCCTACGAGCAGTACTTC. This sequence encodes CASSPRLRGVSYEQYF.